Listed below are T cell receptor beta chains from one sample, sequenced in a study of identical twins. TCRdb reprocessed the 5' RACE reads with MiXCR, giving one entry per CDR3 protein. The repertoire includes a few hundred thousand distinct CDR3 sequences, 9% to 15% of them detected once, and 7.2% sits in the top ten. The same data also went into a second study, on yellow fever vaccine responses in identical twins.

What was sequenced was CD8+ T cells sorted from blood. All receptors come from a woman between 18 and 29 years old in good health. The CDR3 runs from the conserved cysteine through the conserved F or W. The order of the fields is clone size, D gene, V gene, J gene, CDR3 protein, CDR3 DNA. A D gene is named only where the DNA matches it firmly. Clone size appears in some rows only: once, few, many, or a class for an expanded clone.

few,TRBD2,TRBV6-2/TRBV6-3,TRBJ2-3,CASSYSTDGRATDTQYF,TGTGCCAGCAGTTACTCGACGGACGGGAGGGCCACAGATACGCAGTATTTT
few,-,TRBV5-1,TRBJ2-1,CASSPKGVMNNEQFF,TGCGCCAGCAGCCCGAAGGGCGTCATGAACAATGAGCAGTTCTTC
few,-,TRBV7-9,TRBJ2-1,CASSPQGFNEQFF,TGTGCCAGCAGTCCACAGGGTTTCAATGAGCAGTTCTTC
-,-,TRBV3-1,TRBJ2-2,CASSQGTVPTGELFF,TGTGCCAGCAGCCAGGGGACTGTCCCCACCGGGGAGCTGTTTTTT
many,-,TRBV6-1,TRBJ2-5,CASSESPGGQETQYF,TGTGCCAGCAGTGAATCCCCTGGGGGGCAAGAGACCCAGTACTTC
few,TRBD2,TRBV7-9,TRBJ2-1,CASTPSGRAFNEQFF,TGTGCCAGCACACCGAGCGGGAGGGCCTTCAATGAGCAGTTCTTC
-,-,TRBV4-1,TRBJ2-1,CASSPSGGREQFF,TGCGCCAGCAGCCCCTCCGGAGGGCGAGAGCAGTTCTTC
-,-,TRBV20-1,TRBJ1-1,CSATMNTEAFF,TGCAGTGCTACAATGAACACTGAAGCTTTCTTT
few,-,TRBV9,TRBJ2-7,CASSVGGGSEQYF,TGTGCCAGCAGCGTAGGGGGAGGATCCGAGCAGTACTTC
many,-,TRBV20-1,TRBJ1-1,CSAPSRHARATEAFF,TGCAGTGCCCCAAGCCGGCACGCGAGGGCCACTGAAGCTTTCTTT
few,-,TRBV24-1,TRBJ1-5,CATSDPGEGSNQPQHF,TGTGCCACCAGTGACCCTGGTGAGGGGAGCAATCAGCCCCAGCATTTT
many,-,TRBV4-1,TRBJ2-1,CASSQGRQTHNEQFF,TGCGCCAGCAGCCAAGGCCGCCAGACGCACAATGAGCAGTTCTTC
-,-,TRBV4-1,TRBJ1-5,CASSEQGEGQPQHF,TGCGCCAGCAGCGAACAGGGAGAAGGGCAGCCCCAGCATTTT
-,TRBD1,TRBV5-1,TRBJ2-1,CASSPTPGQIDNEQFF,TGCGCCAGCAGCCCAACACCGGGACAGATCGACAATGAGCAGTTCTTC
-,-,TRBV20-1,TRBJ2-1,CSAIGHDGVSYNEQFF,TGCAGTGCTATTGGACATGACGGGGTTTCCTACAATGAGCAGTTCTTC
few,TRBD1,TRBV6-4,TRBJ1-2,CASSPRGQGAFGYTF,TGTGCCAGCAGTCCACGGGGACAGGGGGCTTTTGGCTACACCTTC
many,TRBD1,TRBV4-1,TRBJ1-4,CASSQDGQENEKLFF,TGCGCCAGCAGCCAAGATGGACAGGAAAATGAAAAACTGTTTTTT